Listed here are 22 T cell receptor beta chains from one sample, sequenced in a study of blood T cells in healthy people across ages. Through a sample-barcoded 5' primer and a J-beta primer mix, a second PCR was run for about 6 to 11 cycles. MiXCR, run by TCRdb on the 5' RACE reads, gives a single entry per CDR3 protein. The sample shows roughly 800,000 distinct CDR3 sequences, about 62% of them seen only once. The sequenced sample was blood. Source of these receptors: a man younger than 45 in good health.

In its sample, this clonotype was seen a few times. This chain links TRBV12-3 or TRBV12-4 with TRBJ2-5; D tentatively fits TRBD1 or TRBD2 (5 bases each). The CDR3 runs to 13 residues. The V gene lost 3 bases and the J gene lost 5 bases, with 10 bases spanning the gap. The CDR3 DNA sequence: TGTGCCAGCAGTTTCATCGAGGGGGAGACCCAGTACTTC. As protein: CASSFIEGETQYF.

This chain links TRBV7-2 with TRBJ2-7; 8 bases agree with TRBD1. The CDR3 length is 14 residues. The trim removed 5 bases at V and 4 bases at J, leaving 7 bases unmatched. From germline, CDR1 is SGHTA and CDR2 FQGNSA. The CDR3 DNA is TGTGCCAGCAGCCTGGGGACAGGACTGTACGAGCAGTACTTC. It is translated as CASSLGTGLYEQYF.

The chain has TRBV12-3 or TRBV12-4 and TRBJ2-7, with D perhaps matching TRBD1 (6 bases). The CDR3 has 14 amino acids. V was cut by 7 bases and J by 0 bases, with 13 bases left in between. The DNA for the CDR3 is TGTGCCAGCAAAAGGGGGTCTGTCTCCTACGAGCAGTACTTC. Translating gives CASKRGSVSYEQYF.

This clonotype was picked up a small number of times. This chain joins TRBV11-2 and TRBJ2-3; possible D gene TRBD2, 5 bases. CDR3 length equals 12 residues. Germline assignment: CDR1 SGHAT and CDR2 FQNNGV. The V end was cut by 4 bases, the J end by 8 bases, with 10 bases between. DNA for the CDR3: TGTGCCAGCAGCTCTCAGCGGCGTACGCAGTATTTT. It translates to CASSSQRRTQYF.

This chain uses TRBV10-2 with TRBJ2-1; possible D gene TRBD2, 6 bases. The CDR3 extends over 15 amino acids. V was shortened by 3 bases and J by 2 bases, with 11 bases between the two germline ends. The germline V gene has CDR1 WSHSY and CDR2 SAAADI. The CDR3 DNA reads as TGCGCCAGCAGTGATTGGGGGGAGGCCTACAATGAGCAGTTCTTC. Its protein is CASSDWGEAYNEQFF.

The chain uses TRBV7-8 and TRBJ2-7; TRBD2 is a possible D gene (5 bases). CDR1 is SGHVS, CDR2 FQNEAQ, per germline. With 5 bases removed from V and 0 bases from J, the gap between germline ends came to 26 bases. This CDR3 spans 19 amino acids. CDR3 coding DNA: TGTGCCAGCAGCATTATTACCGGCTTTAGTGGAGGTTTCTCCTACGAGCAGTACTTC. The encoded protein is CASSIITGFSGGFSYEQYF. Full variable domain (remainder filled in from reference TRBV7-8 and TRBJ2-7): GAGVSQSPRYKVAKRGQDVALRCDPISGHVSLFWYQQALGQGPEFLTYFQNEAQLDKSGLPSDRFFAERPEGSVSTLKIQRTQQEDSAVYLCASSIITGFSGGFSYEQYFGPGTRLTVT.

About this clonotype itself: One end of the junction is discordant with germline, which a read error may explain. J is TRBJ2-3 and V is TRBV9; unclear D gene. This CDR3 is built from 11 residues. In germline, CDR1 is SGDLS, CDR2 YYNGEE. In DNA form, the CDR3 reads TGTGCCAGCAGCGCAAGAGATACGCGGTATTTT. Protein sequence: CASSARDTRYF.

The V and J genes are TRBV28 and TRBJ2-7; D unresolved. From germline, CDR1 is MDHEN and CDR2 SYDVKM. CDR3 length equals 11 residues. V was pared by 4 bases and J by 9 bases, with 10 bases between. CDR3 sequence (DNA): TGTGCCAGCAGTTCACAGTATTTGCAGTACTTC. This encodes CASSSQYLQYF.

V usage is TRBV9 and J usage is TRBJ2-6; a possible D gene is TRBD1 (6 bases). This CDR3 spans 16 amino acids. Trimming pared 3 bases from V and 0 bases from J, leaving 10 bases between. Germline values: CDR1 SGDLS, CDR2 YYNGEE. The CDR3 DNA is TGTGCCAGCAGCGCCAGGGGATTCTCTGGGGCCAACGTCCTGACTTTC. This sequence encodes CASSARGFSGANVLTF.

The V and J genes are TRBV5-1 and TRBJ2-1, with D possibly TRBD2 on 6 matching bases. The CDR3 has 12 residues. CDR1 is SGHRS, CDR2 YFSETQ, per germline. V gave up 5 bases and J gave up 10 bases, with 13 bases separating them. CDR3 region: CASSFPGREQFF. The CDR3 nucleotides are TGCGCCAGCAGTTTTCCGGGGAGGGAGCAGTTCTTC.

The V call is TRBV20-1, the J call TRBJ2-3; possible D gene TRBD2, 5 bases. Germline V gene data show CDR1 as DFQATT and CDR2 as SNEGSKA (reference sequence). The CDR3 contains 13 residues. With 3 bases removed from V and 8 bases from J, the gap between germline ends came to 15 bases. This CDR3 reads CSASLTWAGTQYF. The CDR3 DNA follows: TGCAGTGCTAGCCTGACTTGGGCGGGTACGCAGTATTTT.

This clonotype has only a few counts. CDR3 coding DNA: TGCAGTGCTAGGGGACCAGGGACAGATACGCAGTATTTT. This translates into CSARGPGTDTQYF. This chain links TRBV20-1 with TRBJ2-3, with D perhaps assigned TRBD1 or TRBD2 (5 bases each). V was shortened by 3 bases and J by 3 bases, with 10 bases between the two germline ends. The CDR3 totals 13 residues. Germline assignment: CDR1 DFQATT and CDR2 SNEGSKA (reference sequence).

V and J are TRBV7-9 and TRBJ2-5; 7 bases match TRBD2. Germline V gene sequence: CDR1 SEHNR, CDR2 FQNEAQ (reference sequence). Losses at the gene ends were 5 bases for V and 5 bases for J; bases not matched to a gene: 11. The CDR3 is 15 amino acids. The CDR3 is CASSPKAGPTETQYF. The CDR3 DNA reads TGTGCCAGCAGCCCTAAAGCGGGGCCAACGGAGACCCAGTACTTC.

This clonotype was counted a few times. The chain uses TRBV4-3 and TRBJ2-1, with 9 bases identical to TRBD2. The CDR3 sequence is 16 residues long. From germline, CDR1 is LGHNA and CDR2 YSLEER. Losses at the gene ends were 2 bases for V and 6 bases for J; bases not matched to a gene: 8. The CDR3 sequence is CASSQTLAGVRNEQFF. CDR3 sequence (DNA): TGCGCCAGCAGCCAAACTTTAGCGGGAGTACGCAATGAGCAGTTCTTC.

A word on this clonotype: Germline and junction disagree at one end, which may indicate a read error. The chain joins TRBV15 to TRBJ1-5, with 8 bases that match TRBD1. Germline CDR1 reads LNHNV; CDR2 reads YYDKDF (reference sequence). The CDR3 is made up of 15 amino acids. The CDR3 DNA is TGTGCCACCAGCCGAGACAGGGGCCCCAATCAGCCCCAGCATTTT. It specifies CATSRDRGPNQPQHF.

This chain links TRBV7-2 with TRBJ2-7; D is uncertain. This CDR3 is built from 13 residues. Germline CDR1 is SGHTA and CDR2 is FQGNSA. V lost 3 bases and J lost 4, with 10 bases in between. The CDR3 DNA reads TGTGCCAGCAGCTTTCAGGATACTTACGAGCAGTACTTC. This sequence encodes CASSFQDTYEQYF.

V is TRBV12-3 or TRBV12-4 and J is TRBJ2-1; a weak D match, TRBD1 (5 bases). The CDR3 is 15 amino acids. With 1 base removed from V and 7 bases from J, the gap between germline ends came to 14 bases. The CDR3 loop is CASSLVQGGRNEQFF. DNA for the CDR3: TGTGCCAGCAGTTTAGTTCAGGGTGGCAGGAATGAGCAGTTCTTC.

The chain is built from TRBV20-1 and TRBJ2-3, with 9 bases matching TRBD2. This CDR3 spans 16 amino acids. The V gene's germline CDR1 is DFQATT and CDR2 SNEGSKA (reference sequence). Losses at the gene ends were 3 bases for V and 4 bases for J; bases not matched to a gene: 11. The CDR3 nucleotides are TGCAGTGCTAGCCGCTTAGCGGGAGACTACGCAGATACGCAGTATTTT. This sequence encodes CSASRLAGDYADTQYF.

The gene calls are TRBV7-2 and TRBJ1-2; D ambiguous. The CDR3 loop spans 14 amino acids. The V end was cut by 5 bases, the J end by 6 bases, with 16 bases between. Per germline, CDR1 SGHTA and CDR2 FQGNSA. CDR3 in DNA: TGTGCCAGCAGCCTCGATCTCGGGGTTGATGGCTACACCTTC. It encodes CASSLDLGVDGYTF.

The rearrangement uses TRBV12-3 or TRBV12-4 and TRBJ1-4; unclear D gene. This CDR3 is 14 amino acids long. Trimming took 6 bases from V and 5 from J, leaving 13 bases between them. The CDR3 sequence: CASSPDGKNEKLFF. The DNA for the CDR3 is TGTGCCAGCAGCCCCGACGGGAAGAATGAAAAACTGTTTTTT.

This chain links TRBV6-5 with TRBJ1-2; 8 bases align to TRBD1. Germline V gene lookup returns CDR1 MNHEY and CDR2 SVGAGI. Trimming removed 6 bases from V and 11 bases from J; junction bases left unmatched: 8. The CDR3 extends over 12 amino acids. As DNA, the CDR3 is TGTGCCAGCAGACAAAGGGACAGGCCATACACCTTC. This encodes CASRQRDRPYTF.

This clonotype occurred a few times. The rearrangement joins TRBV7-2 to TRBJ1-2, with D tentatively TRBD1 (6 bases). The CDR3 sequence is 15 residues long. Germline values: CDR1 SGHTA, CDR2 FQGNSA. The V end lost 5 bases, the J end lost 4 bases, and 17 bases lay between the germline ends. The CDR3 region has the DNA TGTGCCAGCAGCGTGGACAGAACAAGTCCCTATGGCTACACCTTC. Translation: CASSVDRTSPYGYTF.